This T cell receptor beta chain was recovered during a study of blood T cell repertoires in COVID-19. Background on the study: Samples taken during acute and convalescent COVID-19 were collected in the United States, Italy and Spain. PBMCs, B-cell-depleted T cells, or T cells provided the cDNA or gDNA that made up the material.

Authors' data handling: It was from reference gene primer amplification that nucleated cell counts were estimated. The protocol was immunoSEQ multiplex PCR, while the TCRdb copy is restricted to in-frame clones and leaves out a portion. Clone size and V and J calls were adopted from that table, with D and trimming inferred from the DNA. The table shows more than 100,000 clones, with 80% to 85% occurring only once. CDR3 length: 22 residues. The V and J ends lost 3 bases and 0 bases, in that order; junction bases with no gene match: 17. The germline gives CDR1 LGHNA, CDR2 YNFKEQ. This receptor was taken from a woman in her 30s who had recovered from COVID-19. The specimen was peripheral blood. The chain joins TRBV4-2 to TRBJ2-6, with 10 bases that match TRBD2. CDR3 DNA: TGTGCCAGCAGCCATCCTCGCGGTACAGCGGGAGGGCCCACCTCTGGGGCCAACGTCCTGACTTTC. The encoded protein is CASSHPRGTAGGPTSGANVLTF.